The clone carrying this TCR beta chain was found many times. The antigen remains undetermined. This CDR3 is built from 15 residues. Germline V CDR1 and CDR2: SNHLY, FYNNEI. V was clipped by 7 bases and J by 6 bases; unmatched bases: 9. TCRdb redid the calling of the reads with MiXCR, one entry per CDR3 protein. The table lists more than 90,000 distinct CDR3 sequences, roughly a tenth of them singletons. This specimen comes from a study of T cell repertoires in cytomegalovirus infection. Overall study: Public TCR beta signatures marked donors with CMV infection and the matching HLA. Study-wide findings and caveats: Summed frequency of public TCR beta families distinguished CMV carriers with the relevant HLA.

This chain links TRBV2 with TRBJ2-1, with 10 bases that match TRBD2. The sequence was obtained from a human donor in good health (CMV status not recorded). Some clones in this sample may be carry-over from other donors' samples. Material: PBMCs, sequenced either directly or after in vitro stimulation (not recorded which). The chain's CDR3 is CASTTSGLSGNEQFF. The CDR3 nucleotides read TGTGCCAGCACGACTAGCGGGCTCTCAGGCAATGAGCAGTTCTTC.